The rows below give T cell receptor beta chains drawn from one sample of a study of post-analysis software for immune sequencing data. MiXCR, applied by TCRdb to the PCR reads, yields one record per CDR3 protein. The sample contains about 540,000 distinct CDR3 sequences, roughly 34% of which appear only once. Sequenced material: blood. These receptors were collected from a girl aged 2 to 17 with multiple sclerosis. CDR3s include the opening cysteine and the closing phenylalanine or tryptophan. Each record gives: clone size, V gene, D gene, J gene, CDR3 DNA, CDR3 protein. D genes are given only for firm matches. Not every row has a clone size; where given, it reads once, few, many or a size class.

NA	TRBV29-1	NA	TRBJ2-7	TGCAGCGTTACCCGGGGTACGGGCGAGCAGTACTTC	CSVTRGTGEQYF
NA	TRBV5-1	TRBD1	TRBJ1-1	TGCGCCAGCAGCAGGTCAGGGGGCGCGGACACTGAAGCTTTCTTT	CASSRSGGADTEAFF
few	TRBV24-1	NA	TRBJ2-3	TGTGCCACCAGTCTCAACCTTCCGAGTACAGATACGCAGTATTTT	CATSLNLPSTDTQYF
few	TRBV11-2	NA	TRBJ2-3	TGTGCCAGCAGCCACGACAGCACAGATACGCAGTATTTT	CASSHDSTDTQYF
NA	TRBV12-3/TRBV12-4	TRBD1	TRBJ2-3	TGTGCCAGCAGCCGTAGTGGGGGACAGGGCACAGATACGCAGTATTTT	CASSRSGGQGTDTQYF
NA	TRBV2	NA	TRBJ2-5	TGTGCCGCCCTTCCAGAGGCCGCACAAGAGACCCAGTACTTC	CAALPEAAQETQYF
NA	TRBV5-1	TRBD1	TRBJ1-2	TGCGCCAGCAGCCCTGGAAACCGGGACAGCCATTATGGCTACACCTTC	CASSPGNRDSHYGYTF
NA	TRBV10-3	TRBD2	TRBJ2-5	TGTGCCATCAGTGGGAGCGGGGGGACCCAAGAGACCCAGTACTTC	CAISGSGGTQETQYF
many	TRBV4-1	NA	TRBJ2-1	TGCGCCAGCAGCCAAGGGGCCTATGCGGCCAATGAGCAGTTCTTC	CASSQGAYAANEQFF
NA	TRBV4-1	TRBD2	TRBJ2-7	TGCGCCAGCAGCCCCTTACTAGCGGGGGTTTACGAGCAGTACTTC	CASSPLLAGVYEQYF
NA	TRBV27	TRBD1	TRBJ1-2	TGTGCCAGCACCCTGACAGGGACCGGGAACTATGGCTACACCTTC	CASTLTGTGNYGYTF
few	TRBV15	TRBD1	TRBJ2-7	TGTGCCACCAGAGGACAGGGGACCTACGAGCAGTACTTC	CATRGQGTYEQYF
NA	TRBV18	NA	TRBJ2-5	TGTGCCAGCTCACCACTCTACAGGGAGGAGGGCGAGACCCAGTACTTC	CASSPLYREEGETQYF
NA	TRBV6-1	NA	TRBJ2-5	TGTGCCACCCGGACCGAGACCCAGTACTTC	CATRTETQYF
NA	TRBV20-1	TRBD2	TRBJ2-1	TGCAGTGCTACCCAAGGGACTAGCGGAAATGAGCAGTTCTTC	CSATQGTSGNEQFF
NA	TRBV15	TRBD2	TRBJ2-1	TGTGCCACCAGCGGACGGACTAGCGGAAACAATGAGCAGTTCTTC	CATSGRTSGNNEQFF
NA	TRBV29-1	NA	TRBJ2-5	TGCAGCGTTTCTCCGGGGACCCAAACAGAGGCCCAGTACTTC	CSVSPGTQTEAQYF
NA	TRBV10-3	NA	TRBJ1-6	TGTGCCATCATCGACAGCCCAGGGTCACCCCTCCACTTT	CAIIDSPGSPLHF
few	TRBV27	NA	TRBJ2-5	TGTGCCAGCACCCCAGAAGCCTCGTCCACTCTAGGGAGGGAGACCCAGTACTTC	CASTPEASSTLGRETQYF
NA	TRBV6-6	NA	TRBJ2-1	TGTGCCAGCAGTCGAAGGGATGAGCGGTTCTTC	CASSRRDERFF
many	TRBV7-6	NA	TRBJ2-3	TGTGCCAGCAGCTTAGCATCCGATACGCAGTATTTT	CASSLASDTQYF
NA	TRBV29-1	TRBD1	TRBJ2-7	TGCAGCGTTGAACTCAGGACAGGGGATATCTACGAGCAGTACTTC	CSVELRTGDIYEQYF
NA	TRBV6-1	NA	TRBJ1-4	TGTGCCAGCAGTGAACAGGCAACTAATGAAAAACTGTTTTTT	CASSEQATNEKLFF
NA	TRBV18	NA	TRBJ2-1	TGTGCCAGCTCACCGGGGACTCTCTCCTACAATGAGCAGTTCTTC	CASSPGTLSYNEQFF
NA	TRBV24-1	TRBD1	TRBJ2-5	TGTGCCACCAGTGCTACGGACAGGGGGCTCGGCGAGACCCAGTACTTC	CATSATDRGLGETQYF
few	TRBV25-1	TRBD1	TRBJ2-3	TGTGCCAGCAGTGAACCCGGGACAGTTACAGATACGCAGTATTTT	CASSEPGTVTDTQYF
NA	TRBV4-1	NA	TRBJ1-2	TGCGCCAGCAGCCAAGAGGTGGGAGGGGCGCCTGGAGGCTACACCTTC	CASSQEVGGAPGGYTF
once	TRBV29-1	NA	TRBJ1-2	TGCAGCGTTGGGTCCCGGGGGGCAGGAGCTACCCACACCTTC	CSVGSRGAGATHTF
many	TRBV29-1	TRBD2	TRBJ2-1	TGCAGCGGCGCGCGTAGCGGGGGATACAATGAGCAGTTCTTC	CSGARSGGYNEQFF
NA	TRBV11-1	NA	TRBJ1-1	TGTGCCAGCAGCCCCGATCACAACACTGAAGCTTTCTTT	CASSPDHNTEAFF
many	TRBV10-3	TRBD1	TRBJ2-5	TGTGCAACCGGGACAGGGGACGAAGAGACCCAGTACTTC	CATGTGDEETQYF
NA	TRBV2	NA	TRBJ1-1	TGTGCCAGCAACAGCGAGGGGTTGAACACTGAAGCTTTCTTT	CASNSEGLNTEAFF
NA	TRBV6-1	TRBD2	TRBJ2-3	TGTGCCAGCATTCCCCTAATAATGCGGGGGAGCCGAGGGAATACGCAGTATTTT	CASIPLIMRGSRGNTQYF
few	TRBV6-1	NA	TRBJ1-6	TGTGCCAGCAGGCCGGGACAATTTAGCTCCTATAATTCACCCCTCCACTTT	CASRPGQFSSYNSPLHF
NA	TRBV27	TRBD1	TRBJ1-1	TGTGCCAGCAATACTAACCGGGACAGGGAAATTCGTGCTTTCTTT	CASNTNRDREIRAFF
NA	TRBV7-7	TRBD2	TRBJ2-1	TGTGCCAGCAGCTTAACGGGGGGGTTTAGCGAGCAGTTCTTC	CASSLTGGFSEQFF
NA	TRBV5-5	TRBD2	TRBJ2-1	TGTGCCAGCAGCTTGGGGCTAGCGGGGGATTACAATGAGCAGTTCTTC	CASSLGLAGDYNEQFF
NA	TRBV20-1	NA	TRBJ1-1	TGCAGTGCAAAAAACCCCGGACCCTCGGGGACTGAAGCTTTCTTT	CSAKNPGPSGTEAFF
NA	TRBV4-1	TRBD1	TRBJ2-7	TGCGCCAGCAGCTCGTGGGCCGGGACAGGGGTTTCCGAGCAGTACTTC	CASSSWAGTGVSEQYF
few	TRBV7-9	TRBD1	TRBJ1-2	TGTGCCAGCAGCCCAATCGGGACAGGACACGGCTACACCTTC	CASSPIGTGHGYTF
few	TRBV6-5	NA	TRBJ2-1	TGTGCCAGCAGTTACTCGGGGCTAGCCTCCGCCAATGAGCAGTTCTTC	CASSYSGLASANEQFF
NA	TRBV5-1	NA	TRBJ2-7	TGCGCCAGCAGCCGTGACGCGACACTCGTCCACGAGCAGTACTTC	CASSRDATLVHEQYF